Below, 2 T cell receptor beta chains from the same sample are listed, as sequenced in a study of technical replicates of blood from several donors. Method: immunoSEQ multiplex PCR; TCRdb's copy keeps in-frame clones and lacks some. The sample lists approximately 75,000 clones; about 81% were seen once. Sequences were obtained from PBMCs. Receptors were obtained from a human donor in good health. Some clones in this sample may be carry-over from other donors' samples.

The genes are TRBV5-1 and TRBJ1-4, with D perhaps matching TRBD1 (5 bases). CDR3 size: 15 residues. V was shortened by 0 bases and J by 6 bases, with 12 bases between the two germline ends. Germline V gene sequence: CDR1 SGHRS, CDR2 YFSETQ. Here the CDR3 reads CASSLVVAGDEKLFF. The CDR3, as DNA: TGCGCCAGCAGCTTGGTGGTAGCGGGGGATGAAAAACTGTTTTTT. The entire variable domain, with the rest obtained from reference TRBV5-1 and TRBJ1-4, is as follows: KAGVTQTPRYLIKTRGQQVTLSCSPISGHRSVSWYQQTPGQGLQFLFEYFSETQRNKGNFPGRFSGRQFSNSRSEMNVSTLELGDSALYLCASSLVVAGDEKLFFGSGTQLSVL.

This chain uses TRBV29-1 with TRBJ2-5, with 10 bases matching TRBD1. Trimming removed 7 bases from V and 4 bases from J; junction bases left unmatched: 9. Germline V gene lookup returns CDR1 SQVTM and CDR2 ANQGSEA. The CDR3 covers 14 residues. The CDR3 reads CSARDRGSGETQYF. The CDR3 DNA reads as TGCAGCGCCCGGGACAGGGGTTCGGGAGAGACCCAGTACTTC. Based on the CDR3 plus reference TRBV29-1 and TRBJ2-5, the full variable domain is SAVISQKPSRDICQRGTSLTIQCQVDSQVTMMFWYRQQPGQSLTLIATANQGSEATYESGFVIDKFPISRPNLTFSTLTVSNMSPEDSSIYLCSARDRGSGETQYFGPGTRLLVL.